Below are 11 T cell receptor beta chains sequenced from a single sample in a study of T cells of healthy individuals. In TCRdb, the 5' RACE reads were re-called with MiXCR into one record per CDR3 protein. The sample contains roughly 87,000 distinct CDR3 sequences, roughly a sixth of which appear only once. These receptors were collected from a human donor in good health.

The rearrangement links TRBV10-3 to TRBJ1-1; 8 bases line up with TRBD1. CDR1 ENHRY and CDR2 SYGVKD come from the germline V gene. The CDR3 is 14 amino acids. The ends lost 4 bases at V and 5 bases at J; junction bases unmatched: 6. In DNA, the CDR3 is TGTGCCATCAGTGTCGACAGGGGCGGGACTGAAGCTTTCTTT. Its translation: CAISVDRGGTEAFF.

Ten or more counts support this clonotype. This chain joins TRBV4-1 and TRBJ1-5, with D possibly being TRBD1 (6 bases). The V gene's germline CDR1 is MGHRA and CDR2 YSYEKL. V was trimmed by 6 bases and J by 7 bases, leaving 16 bases between them. CDR3 length equals 14 residues. CDR3 bases: TGCGCCAGCAGACTCCAGGGGCTGGGGCAGCCCCAGCATTTT. Protein: CASRLQGLGQPQHF.

The chain uses TRBV7-2 and TRBJ1-5; D not resolved. The CDR3 totals 15 residues. The V and J ends lost 10 bases and 0 bases respectively, with 16 bases between them. Germline CDR1 is SGHTA and CDR2 is FQGNSA. CDR3 loop: CATSSPGVSNQPQHF. Written as DNA, the CDR3 is TGTGCCACCAGTAGCCCGGGAGTTAGCAATCAGCCCCAGCATTTT.

The chain couples TRBV12-3 or TRBV12-4 to TRBJ2-5; D remains ambiguous. This CDR3 comprises 13 residues. The V gene lost 5 bases and the J gene lost 7 bases, with 14 bases spanning the gap. The CDR3 sequence is CASSPPSLGTQYF. CDR3 nucleotides: TGTGCCAGCAGTCCGCCCTCCCTTGGGACCCAGTACTTC.

Ten or more counts support this clonotype. This chain links TRBV9 with TRBJ2-1; the match to TRBD2 covers 8 bases. Looked up from germline, CDR1 is SGDLS and CDR2 is YYNGEE. There are 16 residues in the CDR3. V was clipped by 0 bases and J by 5 bases; unmatched bases: 7. As DNA, the CDR3 is TGTGCCAGCAGCGTAGGGGGCGGGGGGTTTGACAATGAGCAGTTCTTC. Protein: CASSVGGGGFDNEQFF.

The rearrangement links TRBV7-2 to TRBJ1-5; maybe TRBD1 (5 bases). Germline loops: CDR1 SGHTA, CDR2 FQGNSA. CDR3 length equals 15 residues. V was trimmed by 0 bases and J by 4 bases, leaving 10 bases between them. The CDR3 coding sequence is TGTGCCAGCAGCTTAGCGGGACCGGTGAATCAGCCCCAGCATTTT. It codes for CASSLAGPVNQPQHF. Full variable domain (outside the CDR3, taken from reference TRBV7-2 and TRBJ1-5): GAGVSQSPSNKVTEKGKDVELRCDPISGHTALYWYRQSLGQGLEFLIYFQGNSAPDKSGLPSDRFSAERTGGSVSTLTIQRTQQEDSAVYLCASSLAGPVNQPQHFGDGTRLSIL.

Only one count was recorded for this clonotype. The V gene is TRBV5-5, the J gene TRBJ2-3; no firm D call. The CDR3 has 15 residues. The V gene lost 4 bases and the J gene lost 4 bases, with 16 bases spanning the gap. From germline, CDR1 is SGHKS and CDR2 YYEKEE (reference sequence). The CDR3 sequence is CASSQTASTADTQYF. The DNA for the CDR3 is TGTGCCAGCAGCCAGACTGCCTCGACGGCAGATACGCAGTATTTT.

This clonotype was counted ten times or more. The gene calls are TRBV4-2 and TRBJ2-7; D not resolved. Between the trimmed V and J ends, which lost 1 base and 3 bases, there was a span of 7 bases. Germline V gives CDR1 LGHNA, CDR2 YNFKEQ. The CDR3 has 13 amino acids. The CDR3 protein is CASSQGDNYEQYF. CDR3 coding DNA: TGTGCCAGCAGCCAAGGGGATAACTACGAGCAGTACTTC.

V usage is TRBV2 and J usage is TRBJ1-5, with a possible D match to TRBD1 (5 bases). The CDR3 covers 16 residues. Germline CDR1 reads SNHLY; CDR2 reads FYNNEI. V lost 0 bases, J lost 6 bases, and 15 bases lay in between. The CDR3 DNA follows: TGTGCCAGCAGTGAAGCCAGGGACCCGCGGCGTCAGCCCCAGCATTTT. Encoded protein: CASSEARDPRRQPQHF.

This clonotype was counted only a few times. The chain is built from TRBV7-9 and TRBJ1-1; D remains unclear. V was clipped by 1 base and J by 4 bases, with 4 bases between them. Germline values: CDR1 SEHNR, CDR2 FQNEAQ (reference sequence). This CDR3 is 12 amino acids long. The CDR3 is CASSLGSTEAFF. The CDR3 coding sequence is TGTGCCAGCAGCTTAGGTAGCACTGAAGCTTTCTTT.

Only a few counts were recorded for this clonotype. This chain joins TRBV7-8 and TRBJ2-1; TRBD2 matches at 11 bases. CDR3 length: 15 amino acids. After removal of 5 bases from V and 8 bases from J, the junction contained 8 bases not matched to a gene. From germline, CDR1 is SGHVS and CDR2 FQNEAQ. The CDR3 region is CASSPLAGGSDEQFF. As DNA, the CDR3 is TGTGCCAGCAGCCCCTTAGCGGGAGGGAGCGATGAGCAGTTCTTC.